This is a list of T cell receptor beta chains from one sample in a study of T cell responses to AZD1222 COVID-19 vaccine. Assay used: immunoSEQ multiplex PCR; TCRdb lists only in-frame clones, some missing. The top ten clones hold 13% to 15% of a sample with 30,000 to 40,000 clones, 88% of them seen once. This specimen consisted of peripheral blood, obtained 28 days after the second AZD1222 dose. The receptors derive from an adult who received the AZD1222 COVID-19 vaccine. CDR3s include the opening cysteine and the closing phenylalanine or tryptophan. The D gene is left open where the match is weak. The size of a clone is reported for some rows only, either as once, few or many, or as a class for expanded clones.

CDR3aa: CASSIATGLRYEQYF; CDR3nt: TGTGCCAGCAGTATCGCCACAGGCCTCAGGTACGAGCAGTACTTC; d_gene: -; abundance: -; j_gene: TRBJ2-7; v_gene: TRBV27
CDR3aa: CASSRRGEGSYEQYF; CDR3nt: TGTGCCAGCAGCCGTCGGGGGGAGGGATCCTACGAGCAGTACTTC; d_gene: TRBD2; abundance: -; j_gene: TRBJ2-7; v_gene: TRBV3-1/TRBV3-2
CDR3aa: CASRPRTGTQETQYF; CDR3nt: TGTGCCAGTAGGCCCCGGACAGGGACCCAAGAGACCCAGTACTTC; d_gene: TRBD1; abundance: -; j_gene: TRBJ2-5; v_gene: TRBV19
CDR3aa: CASSIQGVWSSPLHF; CDR3nt: TGTGCCAGTAGTATTCAGGGTGTTTGGAGCTCACCCCTCCACTTT; d_gene: -; abundance: -; j_gene: TRBJ1-6; v_gene: TRBV19
CDR3aa: CASTTGGGVGSNQPQHF; CDR3nt: TGTGCCAGCACTACGGGAGGGGGTGTGGGTAGCAATCAGCCCCAGCATTTT; d_gene: -; abundance: -; j_gene: TRBJ1-5; v_gene: TRBV28
CDR3aa: CASSFGGRGSYEQYF; CDR3nt: TGCGCCAGCAGCTTCGGGGGGCGCGGCTCCTACGAGCAGTACTTC; d_gene: -; abundance: -; j_gene: TRBJ2-7; v_gene: TRBV5-1
CDR3aa: CASRHPEMYEQYF; CDR3nt: TGTGCCAGCAGACACCCAGAAATGTACGAGCAGTACTTC; d_gene: -; abundance: once; j_gene: TRBJ2-7; v_gene: TRBV6-5
CDR3aa: CASSLRQANEQYF; CDR3nt: TGTGCCAGCAGCTTAAGGCAGGCCAACGAGCAGTACTTC; d_gene: -; abundance: -; j_gene: TRBJ2-7; v_gene: TRBV7-2
CDR3aa: CASSYTARGPGELFF; CDR3nt: TGTGCCAGCAGTTACACCGCCCGGGGCCCCGGGGAGCTGTTTTTT; d_gene: -; abundance: -; j_gene: TRBJ2-2; v_gene: TRBV6-5
CDR3aa: CASSYGTGGNQPQHF; CDR3nt: TGTGCCAGCAGTTACGGGACAGGGGGCAATCAGCCCCAGCATTTT; d_gene: TRBD1; abundance: -; j_gene: TRBJ1-5; v_gene: TRBV6-5
CDR3aa: CAWSADRAYEQYF; CDR3nt: TGTGCCTGGAGTGCCGACAGAGCCTACGAGCAGTACTTC; d_gene: -; abundance: -; j_gene: TRBJ2-7; v_gene: TRBV30
CDR3aa: CASSPYGTDQETQYF; CDR3nt: TGTGCCAGCTCACCATACGGGACAGACCAAGAGACCCAGTACTTC; d_gene: TRBD1; abundance: -; j_gene: TRBJ2-5; v_gene: TRBV18
CDR3aa: CASSLGLAGARNTDTQYF; CDR3nt: TGTGCCAGCAGCTTGGGACTAGCGGGGGCTAGAAACACAGATACGCAGTATTTT; d_gene: TRBD2; abundance: -; j_gene: TRBJ2-3; v_gene: TRBV7-9
CDR3aa: CASSLSRNGQAYGYTF; CDR3nt: TGTGCCAGCAGCTTATCTCGGAATGGACAGGCCTATGGCTACACCTTC; d_gene: TRBD1; abundance: once; j_gene: TRBJ1-2; v_gene: TRBV7-8
CDR3aa: CAISTQVTGELFF; CDR3nt: TGTGCCATCAGTACACAGGTAACCGGGGAGCTGTTTTTT; d_gene: -; abundance: -; j_gene: TRBJ2-2; v_gene: TRBV10-3
CDR3aa: CASSQGFLRDRAQPQHF; CDR3nt: TGTGCCAGCAGCCAAGGGTTTTTGCGGGACAGGGCCCAGCCCCAGCATTTT; d_gene: TRBD1; abundance: -; j_gene: TRBJ1-5; v_gene: TRBV3-1/TRBV3-2
CDR3aa: CASSQLSGDVRGNTIYF; CDR3nt: TGTGCCAGCAGCCAATTGTCGGGCGACGTCCGGGGAAACACCATATATTTT; d_gene: -; abundance: -; j_gene: TRBJ1-3; v_gene: TRBV4-2
CDR3aa: CASSLEVGEKHF; CDR3nt: TGTGCCAGCAGCTTAGAAGTAGGGGAAAAGCATTTT; d_gene: -; abundance: -; j_gene: TRBJ1-5; v_gene: TRBV7-9
CDR3aa: CASSQDLVQGTNTGELFF; CDR3nt: TGCGCCAGCAGCCAAGATTTGGTACAGGGCACGAACACCGGGGAGCTGTTTTTT; d_gene: -; abundance: -; j_gene: TRBJ2-2; v_gene: TRBV4-3
CDR3aa: CASSSRLDRPYGYTF; CDR3nt: TGTGCCAGCAGCTCAAGATTGGACAGACCCTATGGCTACACCTTC; d_gene: -; abundance: -; j_gene: TRBJ1-2; v_gene: TRBV7-2
CDR3aa: CASSQGGPGSYNSPLHF; CDR3nt: TGTGCCAGCAGCCAAGGGGGTCCAGGTTCCTATAATTCACCCCTCCACTTT; d_gene: -; abundance: -; j_gene: TRBJ1-6; v_gene: TRBV3-1/TRBV3-2
CDR3aa: CASENEQYF; CDR3nt: TGTGCCAGTGAAAACGAGCAGTACTTC; d_gene: -; abundance: -; j_gene: TRBJ2-7; v_gene: TRBV7-3
CDR3aa: CASSLSTGRLNTEAFF; CDR3nt: TGTGCCAGCAGCTTGTCAACAGGACGTCTGAACACTGAAGCTTTCTTT; d_gene: -; abundance: few; j_gene: TRBJ1-1; v_gene: TRBV5-5
CDR3aa: CASSRASSGNTIYF; CDR3nt: TGTGCCAGCAGCCGGGCATCCTCTGGAAACACCATATATTTT; d_gene: -; abundance: -; j_gene: TRBJ1-3; v_gene: TRBV7-2
CDR3aa: CASSEATNTGELFF; CDR3nt: TGTGCCAGCAGTGAAGCCACGAACACCGGGGAGCTGTTTTTT; d_gene: -; abundance: -; j_gene: TRBJ2-2; v_gene: TRBV6-1
CDR3aa: CATSRDIGRGLGQPQHF; CDR3nt: TGTGCCACCAGCAGAGATATCGGTCGGGGGCTGGGCCAGCCCCAGCATTTT; d_gene: -; abundance: -; j_gene: TRBJ1-5; v_gene: TRBV15
CDR3aa: CASSLAGDYGYTF; CDR3nt: TGTGCCAGCAGCTTAGCTGGAGACTATGGCTACACCTTC; d_gene: -; abundance: -; j_gene: TRBJ1-2; v_gene: TRBV7-9
CDR3aa: CASSPLEGYGLEQYF; CDR3nt: TGTGCCAGCTCACCACTGGAAGGGTATGGTCTCGAGCAGTACTTC; d_gene: -; abundance: -; j_gene: TRBJ2-7; v_gene: TRBV18
CDR3aa: CASSLAENQPQHF; CDR3nt: TGTGCCAGCAGTTTAGCAGAGAATCAGCCCCAGCATTTT; d_gene: -; abundance: -; j_gene: TRBJ1-5; v_gene: TRBV12-3/TRBV12-4
CDR3aa: CASSLDGQWEQFF; CDR3nt: TGTGCCAGCAGCTTAGACGGACAATGGGAGCAGTTCTTC; d_gene: -; abundance: -; j_gene: TRBJ2-1; v_gene: TRBV7-9
CDR3aa: CAISPPGGGNYNEQFF; CDR3nt: TGTGCCATCAGTCCCCCTGGGGGCGGAAACTACAATGAGCAGTTCTTC; d_gene: -; abundance: -; j_gene: TRBJ2-1; v_gene: TRBV10-3
CDR3aa: CASSPPGTGVEYEQYF; CDR3nt: TGTGCCAGCTCACCCCCCGGGACAGGGGTCGAATACGAGCAGTACTTC; d_gene: TRBD1; abundance: -; j_gene: TRBJ2-7; v_gene: TRBV18
CDR3aa: CATSDSKGGTGNTIYF; CDR3nt: TGTGCCACCAGTGACTCCAAGGGGGGTACTGGAAACACCATATATTTT; d_gene: -; abundance: -; j_gene: TRBJ1-3; v_gene: TRBV24-1
CDR3aa: CASSSRRLANTGELFF; CDR3nt: TGTGCCAGCAGCTCAAGGCGTCTAGCGAACACCGGGGAGCTGTTTTTT; d_gene: -; abundance: -; j_gene: TRBJ2-2; v_gene: TRBV7-8